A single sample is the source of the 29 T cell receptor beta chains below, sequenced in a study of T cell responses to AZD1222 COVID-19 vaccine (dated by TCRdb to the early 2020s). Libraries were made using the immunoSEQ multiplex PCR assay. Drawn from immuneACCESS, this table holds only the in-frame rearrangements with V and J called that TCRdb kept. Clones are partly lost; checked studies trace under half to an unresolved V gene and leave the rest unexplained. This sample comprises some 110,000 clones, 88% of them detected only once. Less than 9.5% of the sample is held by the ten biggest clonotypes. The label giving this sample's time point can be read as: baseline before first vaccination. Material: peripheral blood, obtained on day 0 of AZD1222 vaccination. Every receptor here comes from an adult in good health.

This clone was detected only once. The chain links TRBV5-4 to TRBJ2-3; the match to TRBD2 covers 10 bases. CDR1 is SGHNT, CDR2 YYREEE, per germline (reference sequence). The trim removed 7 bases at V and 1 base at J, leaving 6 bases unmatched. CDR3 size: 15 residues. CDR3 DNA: TGTGCCAGCTCGGGGGGGACTAGCGGCACAGATACGCAGTATTTT. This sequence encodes CASSGGTSGTDTQYF.

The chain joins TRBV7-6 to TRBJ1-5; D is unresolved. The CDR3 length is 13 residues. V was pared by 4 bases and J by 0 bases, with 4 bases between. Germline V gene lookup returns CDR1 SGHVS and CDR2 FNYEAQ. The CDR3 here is CASSSDSNQPQHF. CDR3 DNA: TGTGCCAGCAGCTCAGATAGCAATCAGCCCCAGCATTTT.

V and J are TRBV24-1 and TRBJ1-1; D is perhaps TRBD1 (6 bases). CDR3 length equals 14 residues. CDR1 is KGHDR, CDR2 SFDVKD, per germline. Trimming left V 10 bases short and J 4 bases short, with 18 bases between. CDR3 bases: TGTGCCACTCAACCAGCGCAGGGGTCCACTGAAGCTTTCTTT. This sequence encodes CATQPAQGSTEAFF.

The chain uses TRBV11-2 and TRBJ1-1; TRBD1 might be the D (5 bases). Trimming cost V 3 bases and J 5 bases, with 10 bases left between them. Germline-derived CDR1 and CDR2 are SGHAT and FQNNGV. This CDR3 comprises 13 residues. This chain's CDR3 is CASSFQGVTEAFF. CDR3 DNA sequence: TGTGCCAGCAGCTTCCAAGGGGTTACTGAAGCTTTCTTT.

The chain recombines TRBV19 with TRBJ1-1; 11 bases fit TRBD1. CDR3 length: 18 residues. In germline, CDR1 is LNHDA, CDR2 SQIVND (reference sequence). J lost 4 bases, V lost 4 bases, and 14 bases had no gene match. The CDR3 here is CASSRGAGTGGGGTEAFF. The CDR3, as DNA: TGTGCCAGTAGTAGGGGAGCCGGGACAGGGGGTGGAGGCACTGAAGCTTTCTTT.

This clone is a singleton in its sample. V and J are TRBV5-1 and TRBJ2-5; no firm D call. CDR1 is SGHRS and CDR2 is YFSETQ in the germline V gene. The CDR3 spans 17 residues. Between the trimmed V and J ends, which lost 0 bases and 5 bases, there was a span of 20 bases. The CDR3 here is CASSLGNLQPRWETQYF. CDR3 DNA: TGCGCCAGCAGCTTGGGGAATCTTCAGCCCAGATGGGAGACCCAGTACTTC.

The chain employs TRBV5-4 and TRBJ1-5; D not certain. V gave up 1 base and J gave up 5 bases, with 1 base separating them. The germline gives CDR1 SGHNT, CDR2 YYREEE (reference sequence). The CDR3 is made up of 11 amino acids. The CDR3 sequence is CASSLHQPQHF. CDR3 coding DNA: TGTGCCAGCAGCTTGCATCAGCCCCAGCATTTT.

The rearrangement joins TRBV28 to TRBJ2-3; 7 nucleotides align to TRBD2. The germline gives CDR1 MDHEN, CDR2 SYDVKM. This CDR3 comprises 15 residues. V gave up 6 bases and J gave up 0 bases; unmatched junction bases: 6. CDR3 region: CASSPGLRSTDTQYF. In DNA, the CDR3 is TGTGCCAGCAGCCCGGGACTACGAAGCACAGATACGCAGTATTTT. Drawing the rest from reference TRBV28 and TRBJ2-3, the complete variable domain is DVKVTQSSRYLVKRTGEKVFLECVQDMDHENMFWYRQDPGLGLRLIYFSYDVKMKEKGDIPEGYSVSREKKERFSLILESASTNQTSMYLCASSPGLRSTDTQYFGPGTRLTVL.

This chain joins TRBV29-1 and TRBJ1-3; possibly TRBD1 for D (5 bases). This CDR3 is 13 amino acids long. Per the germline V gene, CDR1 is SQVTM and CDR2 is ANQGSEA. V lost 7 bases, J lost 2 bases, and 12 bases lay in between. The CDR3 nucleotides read TGCAGCGCACCCGGGGGAACTGGAAACACCATATATTTT. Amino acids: CSAPGGTGNTIYF. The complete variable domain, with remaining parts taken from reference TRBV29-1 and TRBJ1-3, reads SAVISQKPSRDICQRGTSLTIQCQVDSQVTMMFWYRQQPGQSLTLIATANQGSEATYESGFVIDKFPISRPNLTFSTLTVSNMSPEDSSIYLCSAPGGTGNTIYFGEGSWLTVV.

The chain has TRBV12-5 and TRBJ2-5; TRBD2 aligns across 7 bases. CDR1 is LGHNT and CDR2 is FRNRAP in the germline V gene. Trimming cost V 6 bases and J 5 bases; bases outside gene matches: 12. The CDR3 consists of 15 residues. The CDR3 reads CASGRGRSGRETQYF. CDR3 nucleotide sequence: TGTGCTAGTGGCCGGGGACGGTCCGGGAGGGAGACCCAGTACTTC.

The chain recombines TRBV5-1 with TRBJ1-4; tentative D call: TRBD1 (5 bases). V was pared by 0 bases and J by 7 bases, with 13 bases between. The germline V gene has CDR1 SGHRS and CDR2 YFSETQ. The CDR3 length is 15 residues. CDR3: CASSLGTIGTEKLFF. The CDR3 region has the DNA TGCGCCAGCAGCTTGGGGACAATCGGTACTGAAAAACTGTTTTTT.

The CDR3 spells CASSFQGTQETQYF. The CDR3 DNA is TGCGCCAGCAGCTTCCAGGGGACCCAAGAGACCCAGTACTTC. The chain uses TRBV5-1 and TRBJ2-5; D is possibly TRBD1 (6 bases). CDR3 length equals 14 residues. V lost 2 bases and J lost 1, with 9 bases in between. The germline V gene encodes CDR1 SGHRS and CDR2 YFSETQ.

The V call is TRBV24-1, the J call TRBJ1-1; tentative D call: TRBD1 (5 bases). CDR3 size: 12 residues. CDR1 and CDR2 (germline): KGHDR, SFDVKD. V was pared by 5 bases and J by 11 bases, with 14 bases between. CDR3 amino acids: CATSGSGGMAFF. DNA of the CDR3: TGTGCCACCAGTGGTTCTGGGGGAATGGCTTTCTTT.

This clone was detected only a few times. In nucleotides, the CDR3 is TGTGCCAGCAGCTTTGTTGGTGGCTACACCTTC. Protein: CASSFVGGYTF. This chain connects TRBV5-4 to TRBJ1-2; unclear D gene. The ends were cut back, 2 bases at V and 7 bases at J, with 6 bases in the middle. The CDR3 sequence is 11 residues long. Germline CDR1 is SGHNT and CDR2 is YYREEE (reference sequence).

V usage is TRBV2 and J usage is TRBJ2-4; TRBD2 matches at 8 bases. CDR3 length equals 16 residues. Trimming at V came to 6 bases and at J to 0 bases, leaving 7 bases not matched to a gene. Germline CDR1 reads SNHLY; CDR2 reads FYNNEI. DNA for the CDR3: TGTGCCAGCAGAGCGGGAGCTGCCCTAGCCAAAAACATTCAGTACTTC. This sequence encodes CASRAGAALAKNIQYF.

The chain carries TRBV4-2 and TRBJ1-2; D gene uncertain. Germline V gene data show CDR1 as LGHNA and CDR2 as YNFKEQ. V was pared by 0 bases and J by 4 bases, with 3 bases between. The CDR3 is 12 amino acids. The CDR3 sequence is CASSQDSYGYTF. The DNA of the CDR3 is TGTGCCAGCAGCCAAGACAGCTATGGCTACACCTTC.

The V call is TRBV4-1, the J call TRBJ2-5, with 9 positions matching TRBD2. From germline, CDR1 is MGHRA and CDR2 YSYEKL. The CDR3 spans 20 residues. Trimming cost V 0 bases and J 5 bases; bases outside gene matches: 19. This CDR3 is CASSQDLVGLAVGGVETQYF. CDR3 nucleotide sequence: TGCGCCAGCAGCCAAGACCTGGTGGGACTAGCTGTCGGTGGGGTTGAGACCCAGTACTTC.

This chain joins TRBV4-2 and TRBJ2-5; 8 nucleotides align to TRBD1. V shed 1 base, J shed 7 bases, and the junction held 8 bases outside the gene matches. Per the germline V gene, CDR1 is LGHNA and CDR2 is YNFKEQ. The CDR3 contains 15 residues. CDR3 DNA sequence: TGTGCCAGCAGCCAAGGCCAGGGACAGGCGGGGACCCAGTACTTC. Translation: CASSQGQGQAGTQYF.

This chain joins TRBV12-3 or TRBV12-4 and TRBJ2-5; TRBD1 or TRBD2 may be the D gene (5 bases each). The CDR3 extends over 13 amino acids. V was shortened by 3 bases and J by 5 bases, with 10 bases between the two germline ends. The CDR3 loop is CASSFYWGETQYF. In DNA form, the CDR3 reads TGTGCCAGCAGTTTTTATTGGGGGGAGACCCAGTACTTC.

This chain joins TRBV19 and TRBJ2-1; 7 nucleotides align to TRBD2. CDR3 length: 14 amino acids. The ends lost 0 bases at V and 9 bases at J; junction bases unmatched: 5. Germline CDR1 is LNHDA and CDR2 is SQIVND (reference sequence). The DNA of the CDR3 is TGTGCCAGTAGTATAGAACCGGGGGGAGGTGAGCAGTTCTTC. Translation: CASSIEPGGGEQFF.

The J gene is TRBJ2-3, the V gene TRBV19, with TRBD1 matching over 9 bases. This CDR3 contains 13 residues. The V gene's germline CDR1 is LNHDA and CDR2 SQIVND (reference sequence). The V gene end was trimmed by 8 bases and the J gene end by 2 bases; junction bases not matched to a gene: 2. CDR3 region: CASRQGVTDTQYF. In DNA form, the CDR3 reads TGTGCCAGTCGACAGGGGGTCACAGATACGCAGTATTTT.

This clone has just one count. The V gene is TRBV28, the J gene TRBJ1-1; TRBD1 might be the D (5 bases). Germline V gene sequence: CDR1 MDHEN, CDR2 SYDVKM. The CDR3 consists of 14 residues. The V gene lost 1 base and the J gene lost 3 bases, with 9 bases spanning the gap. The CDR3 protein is CASSLLGEDTEAFF. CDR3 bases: TGTGCCAGCAGTTTATTAGGGGAGGACACTGAAGCTTTCTTT.

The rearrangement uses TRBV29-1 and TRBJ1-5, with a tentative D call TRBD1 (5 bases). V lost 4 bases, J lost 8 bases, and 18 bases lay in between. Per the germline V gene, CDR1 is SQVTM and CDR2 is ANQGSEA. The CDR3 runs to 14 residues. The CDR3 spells CSVAANDGGEPQHF. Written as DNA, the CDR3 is TGCAGCGTTGCGGCTAATGATGGGGGGGAGCCCCAGCATTTT.

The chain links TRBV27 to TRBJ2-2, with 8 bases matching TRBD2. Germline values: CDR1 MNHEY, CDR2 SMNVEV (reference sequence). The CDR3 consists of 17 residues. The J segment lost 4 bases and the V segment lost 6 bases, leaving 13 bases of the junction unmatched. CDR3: CASRGTPSGLGTGELFF. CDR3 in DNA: TGTGCCAGCAGGGGGACTCCCTCGGGACTAGGCACCGGGGAGCTGTTTTTT.

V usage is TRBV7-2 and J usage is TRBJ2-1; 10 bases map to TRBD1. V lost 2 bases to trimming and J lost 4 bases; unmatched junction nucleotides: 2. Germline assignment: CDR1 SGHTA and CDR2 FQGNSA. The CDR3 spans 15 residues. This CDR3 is CASSLMGQGYNEQFF. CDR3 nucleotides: TGTGCCAGCAGCTTAATGGGACAGGGGTACAATGAGCAGTTCTTC.

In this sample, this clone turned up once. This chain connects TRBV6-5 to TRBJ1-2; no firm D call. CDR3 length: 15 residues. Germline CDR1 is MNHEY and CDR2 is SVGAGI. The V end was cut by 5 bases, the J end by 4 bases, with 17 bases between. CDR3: CASSLSSTSPYGYTF. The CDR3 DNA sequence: TGTGCCAGCAGTCTCTCTTCGACAAGTCCCTATGGCTACACCTTC.

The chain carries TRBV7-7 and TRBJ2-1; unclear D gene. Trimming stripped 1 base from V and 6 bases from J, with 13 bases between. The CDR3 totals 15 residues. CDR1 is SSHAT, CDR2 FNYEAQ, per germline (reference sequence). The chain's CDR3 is CASSLDLHPSNEQFF. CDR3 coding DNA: TGTGCCAGCAGCTTAGACCTCCACCCGAGCAATGAGCAGTTCTTC.

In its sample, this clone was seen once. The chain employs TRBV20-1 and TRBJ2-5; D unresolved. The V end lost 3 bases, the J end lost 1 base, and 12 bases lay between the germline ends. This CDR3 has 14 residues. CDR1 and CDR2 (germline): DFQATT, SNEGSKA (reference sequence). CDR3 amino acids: CSASLADPQETQYF. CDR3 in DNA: TGCAGTGCTAGTTTGGCCGACCCCCAAGAGACCCAGTACTTC.

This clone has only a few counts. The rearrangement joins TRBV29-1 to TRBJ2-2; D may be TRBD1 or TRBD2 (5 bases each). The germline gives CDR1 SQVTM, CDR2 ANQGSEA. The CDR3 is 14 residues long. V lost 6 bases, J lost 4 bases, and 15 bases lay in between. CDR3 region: CSVEHGAGTGELFF. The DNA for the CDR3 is TGCAGCGTCGAGCACGGGGCCGGCACCGGGGAGCTGTTTTTT.